The 4 T cell receptor beta chains reported below all come from one sample, sequenced in a study of blood T cell repertoires in COVID-19. Assay used: immunoSEQ multiplex PCR; TCRdb lists only in-frame clones, some missing. This sample has about 83,000 clones, with approximately 85% found just once. Specimen: peripheral blood. All receptors derive from a man between 45 and 60 years old with active COVID-19.

This chain joins TRBV2 and TRBJ1-2; TRBD1 might be the D (5 bases). Germline CDR1 SNHLY, CDR2 FYNNEI. V gave up 3 bases and J gave up 8 bases, with 13 bases separating them. The length of the CDR3 is 13 residues. The CDR3, as DNA: TGTGCCAGCAGTGACCGAAGGGGCAGCGGCTACACCTTC. This codes for CASSDRRGSGYTF.

The rearrangement uses TRBV29-1 and TRBJ2-7; a weak D match, TRBD2 (7 bases). CDR1 is SQVTM, CDR2 ANQGSEA, per germline. This CDR3 region has 12 residues. V gave up 8 bases and J gave up 4 bases, with 15 bases separating them. In DNA, the CDR3 is TGCAGCACCACCGCGGGGGCTTACGAGCAGTACTTC. Translating gives CSTTAGAYEQYF.

The chain employs TRBV19 and TRBJ1-6; D not resolved. Deletions cut 1 base from V and 1 base from J, with 11 bases between. The V gene's germline CDR1 is LNHDA and CDR2 SQIVND (reference sequence). CDR3 length equals 17 residues. This CDR3 reads CASSIVGLGSYNSPLHF. The CDR3 DNA sequence: TGTGCCAGTAGTATAGTCGGACTCGGGTCCTATAATTCACCCCTCCACTTT.

This chain joins TRBV4-3 and TRBJ1-1; no definite D call. V was pared by 0 bases and J by 6 bases, with 14 bases between. The CDR3 consists of 15 residues. The V gene's germline CDR1 is LGHNA and CDR2 YSLEER. The CDR3 loop is CASSQERGGFAEAFF. The CDR3 DNA sequence: TGCGCCAGCAGCCAAGAAAGAGGCGGGTTCGCTGAAGCTTTCTTT.